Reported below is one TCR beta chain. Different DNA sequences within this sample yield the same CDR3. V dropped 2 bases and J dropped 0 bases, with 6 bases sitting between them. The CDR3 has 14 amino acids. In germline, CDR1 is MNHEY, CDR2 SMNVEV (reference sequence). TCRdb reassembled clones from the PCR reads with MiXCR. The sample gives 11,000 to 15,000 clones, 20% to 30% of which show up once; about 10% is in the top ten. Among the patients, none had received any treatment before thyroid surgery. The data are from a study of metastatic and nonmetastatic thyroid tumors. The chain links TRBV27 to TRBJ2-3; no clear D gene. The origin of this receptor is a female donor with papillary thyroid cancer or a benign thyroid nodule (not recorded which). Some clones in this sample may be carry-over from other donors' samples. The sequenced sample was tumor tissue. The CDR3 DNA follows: TGTGCCAGCAGTTTAACAGAGAGCACAGATACGCAGTATTTT. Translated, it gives CASSLTESTDTQYF.